The 25 T cell receptor beta chains given below trace back to one sample, sequenced in a study of early T cells in non-severe SARS-CoV-2 infection (dated by TCRdb to about 2021). The library was obtained by 5' RACE. The instrument was a NextSeq 500. TCRdb passed the public sequencing reads through fastp at Q25 and MiXCR, retaining productive beta sequences. Every CDR3 protein is listed once, alongside the most common genes and DNA of its rows. Recorded for this sample are 25,000 to 30,000 distinct CDR3 sequences; under 6% of them occurred a single time. In total, the top ten clones hold more than 5% of the sample. The sequenced sample consisted of whole blood. All receptors derive from an adult who was a healthcare worker with PCR-confirmed SARS-CoV-2 infection or an uninfected control (not recorded which).

This clonotype was found a few times. CDR3 region: CASSSASVYSPLHF. CDR3 in DNA: TGTGCCAGCAGCTCGGCTTCCGTCTATTCACCCCTCCACTTT. V usage is TRBV14 and J usage is TRBJ1-6; D remains unclear. CDR1 SGHDN and CDR2 FVKESK come from the germline V gene. This CDR3 region has 14 residues. The germline V and J ends were trimmed by 5 bases and 8 bases, with 13 bases remaining between them.

For this clonotype: This may come from a read error, since a much larger clone is one base off. V usage is TRBV3-1 and J usage is TRBJ2-7, with 7 bases fitting TRBD1. This CDR3 region has 14 residues. CDR1 is LGHDT, CDR2 YNNKEL, per germline (reference sequence). In DNA form, the CDR3 reads TGTGCCGGCAGCCAGGCAGGGGGTTTAAACGAGCAGTACTTC. Translated, it gives CAGSQAGGLNEQYF.

The table lists this clonotype with many counts. This chain connects TRBV18 to TRBJ1-6, with TRBD1 as a possible D gene (5 bases). Trimming cost V 3 bases and J 8 bases, with 17 bases left between them. Germline CDR1 reads KGHSH; CDR2 reads LQKENI. This CDR3 has 16 amino acids. CDR3 sequence: CASSPPLSGRDSPLHF. The CDR3 region has the DNA TGTGCCAGCTCACCGCCCCTGTCAGGGAGAGATTCACCCCTCCACTTT. The whole variable domain, filled in from reference TRBV18 and TRBJ1-6, reads NAGVMQNPRHLVRRRGQEARLRCSPMKGHSHVYWYRQLPEEGLKFMVYLQKENIIDESGMPKERFSAEFPKEGPSILRIQQVVRGDSAAYFCASSPPLSGRDSPLHFGNGTRLTVT.

This clonotype was seen at least ten times. This rearrangement joins TRBV19 to TRBJ2-1; 9 bases fit TRBD1. J was trimmed by 11 bases and V by 1 base; bases with no gene match: 3. Germline V gene data show CDR1 as LNHDA and CDR2 as SQIVND (reference sequence). The CDR3 consists of 13 residues. DNA for the CDR3: TGTGCCAGTAGTATAGTGGGGACAGGGCAGCAGTTCTTC. It specifies CASSIVGTGQQFF.

At least ten counts were recorded for this clonotype. The rearrangement joins TRBV7-2 to TRBJ1-4; TRBD1 matches at 7 bases. The CDR3 is 15 amino acids. Trimming at V came to 1 base and at J to 6 bases, leaving 5 bases not matched to a gene. The germline V gene has CDR1 SGHTA and CDR2 FQGNSA. CDR3 amino acids: CASSLVGGFYEKLFF. CDR3 DNA sequence: TGTGCCAGCAGCTTAGTAGGGGGCTTCTATGAAAAACTGTTTTTT.

This chain connects TRBV24-1 to TRBJ2-2, with no clear D. Trimming took 4 bases from V and 9 from J, leaving 8 bases between them. The CDR3 sequence is 12 residues long. Germline V gives CDR1 KGHDR, CDR2 SFDVKD. This CDR3 reads CATSELLRELFF. In nucleotides, the CDR3 is TGTGCCACCAGTGAGCTTTTACGGGAGCTGTTTTTT.

This clonotype was picked up many times. The rearrangement links TRBV27 to TRBJ2-7; D call uncertain. The V and J ends lost 4 bases and 4 bases respectively, with 20 bases between them. Looked up from germline, CDR1 is MNHEY and CDR2 is SMNVEV (reference sequence). CDR3 length equals 16 residues. CDR3 DNA: TGTGCCAGCAGTTCGCTCCCATCCCGACCTCATTACGAGCAGTACTTC. This gives the protein CASSSLPSRPHYEQYF.

The J gene is TRBJ2-5, the V gene TRBV11-2; the D gene is possibly TRBD2 (5 bases). This CDR3 comprises 14 residues. CDR1 is SGHAT and CDR2 is FQNNGV in the germline V gene. Trimming left V 1 base short and J 3 bases short, with 9 bases between. In nucleotides, the CDR3 is TGTGCCAGCAGCTTAGCTCGGACTGAAGAGACCCAGTACTTC. Residues: CASSLARTEETQYF.

This clonotype was counted at least ten times. This chain connects TRBV27 to TRBJ1-1; the D gene is possibly TRBD1 (5 bases). The length of the CDR3 is 18 residues. Germline V gives CDR1 MNHEY, CDR2 SMNVEV (reference sequence). Trimming stripped 4 bases from V and 3 bases from J, with 24 bases between. The CDR3 spells CASSSRGGVANGYTEAFF. CDR3 DNA: TGTGCCAGCAGTTCGCGGGGGGGAGTAGCCAACGGTTACACTGAAGCTTTCTTT.

This clonotype was picked up a small number of times. The V call is TRBV29-1, the J call TRBJ2-1; TRBD1 agrees at 7 bases. Germline lookup yields CDR1 SQVTM and CDR2 ANQGSEA. After removal of 7 bases from V and 8 bases from J, the junction contained 11 bases not matched to a gene. There are 13 residues in the CDR3. In DNA form, the CDR3 reads TGCAGCGAATACACAGGGGACGGGGATGAGCAGTTCTTC. This translates into CSEYTGDGDEQFF.

This clonotype was detected many times. V is TRBV2 and J is TRBJ2-5; no firm D call. The germline gives CDR1 SNHLY, CDR2 FYNNEI. CDR3 length: 13 residues. Trimming shortened V by 4 bases and J by 4 bases, and 10 bases separated the two germline ends. In DNA, the CDR3 is TGTGCCAGCAGTGGCATACACCGAGAGACCCAGTACTTC. Translated, it gives CASSGIHRETQYF.

This clonotype was observed many times. J is TRBJ1-1 and V is TRBV19, with 8 bases identical to TRBD1. The junction had 8 bases not matched to a gene; V was cut back by 4 bases and J by 4 bases. This CDR3 contains 15 residues. Germline CDR1 is LNHDA and CDR2 is SQIVND (reference sequence). CDR3 protein: CASSTGGARATEAFF. The CDR3 coding sequence is TGTGCCAGTAGTACAGGGGGCGCAAGGGCCACTGAAGCTTTCTTT.

This clonotype was counted only a few times. The J gene is TRBJ2-7, the V gene TRBV28; 7 bases are a match to TRBD1. J was trimmed by 13 bases and V by 8 bases; bases with no gene match: 14. Germline CDR1 MDHEN, CDR2 SYDVKM. The CDR3 totals 12 residues. The CDR3 DNA is TGTGCCAGCCTGTTGATCGGACAGGAGCTATACTTC. Protein sequence: CASLLIGQELYF. Filled out from reference TRBV28 and TRBJ2-7, the complete variable domain reads DVKVTQSSRYLVKRTGEKVFLECVQDMDHENMFWYRQDPGLGLRLIYFSYDVKMKEKGDIPEGYSVSREKKERFSLILESASTNQTSMYLCASLLIGQELYFGPGTRLTVT.

This clonotype was detected a few times. The chain employs TRBV12-3 or TRBV12-4 and TRBJ1-1; TRBD1 is a possible D gene (6 bases). The V end lost 5 bases, the J end lost 8 bases, and 15 bases lay between the germline ends. CDR3 size: 13 residues. As DNA, the CDR3 is TGTGCCAGCAGTAAAAGGGGGGACGGAGAAGCTTTCTTT. Translated, it gives CASSKRGDGEAFF.

This clonotype was seen ten or more times. The chain is built from TRBV7-6 and TRBJ1-6; D ambiguous. The CDR3 is 17 residues long. In germline, CDR1 is SGHVS, CDR2 FNYEAQ. The V end lost 0 bases, the J end lost 6 bases, and 15 bases lay between the germline ends. The chain's CDR3 is CASSLAPQPGINSPLHF. For the CDR3, the DNA is TGTGCCAGCAGCTTAGCGCCTCAGCCTGGGATTAATTCACCCCTCCACTTT.

This clonotype has at least ten counts. The chain employs TRBV27 and TRBJ1-3; D unclear. CDR3 size: 14 residues. The germline V and J ends were trimmed by 4 bases and 2 bases, with 9 bases remaining between them. Per germline, CDR1 MNHEY and CDR2 SMNVEV (reference sequence). CDR3 bases: TGTGCCAGCAGTTCTAGATCAACTGGAAACACCATATATTTT. It codes for CASSSRSTGNTIYF.

In this sample, this clonotype turned up many times. J is TRBJ1-2 and V is TRBV6-2 or TRBV6-3; D remains unclear. The CDR3 runs 17 residues. Per germline, CDR1 MNHEY and CDR2 SVGEGT. V lost 0 bases and J lost 6, with 20 bases in between. The CDR3 sequence: CASSYSQRWENPDGYTF. The CDR3 DNA follows: TGTGCCAGCAGTTACTCGCAGAGGTGGGAGAATCCCGATGGCTACACCTTC.

This clonotype was picked up many times. CDR3 nucleotide sequence: TGTGCCAGCAGTCCCTTGGAGGCAGGGGCCTCCCTATCGCGCCATGAGCAGTTCTTC. This translates into CASSPLEAGASLSRHEQFF. This sequence joins TRBV2 and TRBJ2-1, with D possibly being TRBD1 (6 bases). The CDR3 is made up of 19 amino acids. V was pared by 5 bases and J by 8 bases, with 31 bases between. Germline assignment: CDR1 SNHLY and CDR2 FYNNEI.

This clonotype was recorded many times. The chain couples TRBV12-3 or TRBV12-4 to TRBJ2-1; possible D gene TRBD2, 6 bases. This CDR3 has 16 residues. V lost 4 bases and J lost 10, with 23 bases in between. CDR3 residues: CASSSQAGTSFVEQFF. The CDR3 DNA reads as TGTGCCAGCAGTTCCCAGGCGGGGACCTCCTTCGTCGAGCAGTTCTTC.

Only a few counts were recorded for this clonotype. V usage is TRBV18 and J usage is TRBJ2-7, with a weak D call TRBD1 (7 bases). The CDR3 spans 16 residues. CDR1 and CDR2 from the germline V gene are KGHSH and LQKENI. V lost 6 bases and J lost 2, with 20 bases in between. In DNA form, the CDR3 reads TGTGCCAGCTCTGCCGCGACAGGGACTTATACCTACGAGCAGTACTTC. Translation: CASSAATGTYTYEQYF.

This clonotype was seen a few times. The chain combines TRBV24-1 with TRBJ2-7; 7 nucleotides align to TRBD2. The V and J ends lost 7 bases and 6 bases, in that order; junction bases with no gene match: 8. The CDR3 runs 13 residues. CDR1 is KGHDR and CDR2 is SFDVKD in the germline V gene. This chain's CDR3 is CATSRAGVREQYF. For the CDR3, the DNA is TGTGCCACCAGCCGCGCGGGGGTTCGCGAGCAGTACTTC.

This clonotype appeared many times. The J gene is TRBJ1-2, the V gene TRBV20-1; 11 nucleotides agree with TRBD1. From germline, CDR1 is DFQATT and CDR2 SNEGSKA (reference sequence). V gave up 0 bases and J gave up 4 bases; unmatched junction bases: 7. CDR3 size: 16 residues. The CDR3 loop reads CSARDRDRGKAYGYTF. The CDR3 DNA reads as TGCAGTGCTAGAGATCGGGACAGGGGGAAGGCCTATGGCTACACCTTC.

This clonotype was detected ten times or more. The V gene is TRBV28, the J gene TRBJ1-2; 10 bases agree with TRBD1. J lost 6 bases, V lost 5 bases, and 9 bases had no gene match. CDR3 length: 15 amino acids. In germline, CDR1 is MDHEN, CDR2 SYDVKM. The CDR3: CASSIRQGAIDGYTF. For the CDR3, the DNA is TGTGCCAGCAGTATTAGACAGGGGGCAATCGATGGCTACACCTTC.

In its sample, this clonotype was seen a few times. The J gene is TRBJ1-3, the V gene TRBV20-1; TRBD1 matches at 8 bases. CDR1 is DFQATT and CDR2 is SNEGSKA in the germline V gene (reference sequence). The CDR3 contains 17 residues. V was pared by 0 bases and J by 2 bases, with 9 bases of the junction left unmatched. The CDR3 spells CSARDVGDRRPGNTIYF. The CDR3, as DNA: TGCAGTGCTAGAGATGTAGGGGACAGGCGCCCTGGAAACACCATATATTTT.

This sequence joins TRBV6-6 and TRBJ2-6; no firm D call. Germline assignment: CDR1 MNHNY and CDR2 SVGAGI (reference sequence). This CDR3 is built from 13 residues. V was pared by 6 bases and J by 3 bases, with 6 bases between. In DNA form, the CDR3 reads TGTGCCAGCAGCCAAATTGGGGCCAACGTCCTGACTTTC. It yields the protein CASSQIGANVLTF.